This TCR beta chain stems from a study of cytotoxic CD8 clonotypes in ibrutinib-treated CLL. About the research overall: Timing of response sample collection was a median approximately eleven months after treatment start, with a range of 6 to 36.

This CDR3 is 16 amino acids long. The germline V and J ends were trimmed by 0 bases and 7 bases, with 18 bases remaining between them. The germline V gene encodes CDR1 MGHDK and CDR2 SYGVNS. Profiled with immunoSEQ multiplex PCR; TCRdb holds only in-frame clones, not every one. In the table there are over 250,000 clones, roughly four fifths of which are singletons. Sample: PBMCs, taken at disease progression, from a patient treated with ibrutinib. This TCR was recovered from a human donor with chronic lymphocytic leukemia. The V and J genes are TRBV25-1 and TRBJ1-2; D is perhaps TRBD1 (5 bases). This chain's CDR3 is CASSEYSTAPRGGYTF. The CDR3 nucleotides read TGTGCCAGCAGTGAATACTCCACGGCCCCGAGGGGTGGCTACACCTTC.